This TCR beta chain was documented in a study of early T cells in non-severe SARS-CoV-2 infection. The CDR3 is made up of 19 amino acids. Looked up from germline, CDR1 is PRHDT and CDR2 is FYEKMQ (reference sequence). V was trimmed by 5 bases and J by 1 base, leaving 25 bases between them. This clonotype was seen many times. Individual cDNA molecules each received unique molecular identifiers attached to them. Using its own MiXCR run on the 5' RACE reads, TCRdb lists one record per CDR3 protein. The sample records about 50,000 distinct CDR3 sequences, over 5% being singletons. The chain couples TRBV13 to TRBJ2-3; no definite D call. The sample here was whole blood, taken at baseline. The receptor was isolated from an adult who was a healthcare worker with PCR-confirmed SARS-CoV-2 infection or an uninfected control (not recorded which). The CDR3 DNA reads TGTGCCAGCAGCCCCGGGCCCGGAGTGGGATCCATTCGCACAGATACGCAGTATTTT. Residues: CASSPGPGVGSIRTDTQYF.